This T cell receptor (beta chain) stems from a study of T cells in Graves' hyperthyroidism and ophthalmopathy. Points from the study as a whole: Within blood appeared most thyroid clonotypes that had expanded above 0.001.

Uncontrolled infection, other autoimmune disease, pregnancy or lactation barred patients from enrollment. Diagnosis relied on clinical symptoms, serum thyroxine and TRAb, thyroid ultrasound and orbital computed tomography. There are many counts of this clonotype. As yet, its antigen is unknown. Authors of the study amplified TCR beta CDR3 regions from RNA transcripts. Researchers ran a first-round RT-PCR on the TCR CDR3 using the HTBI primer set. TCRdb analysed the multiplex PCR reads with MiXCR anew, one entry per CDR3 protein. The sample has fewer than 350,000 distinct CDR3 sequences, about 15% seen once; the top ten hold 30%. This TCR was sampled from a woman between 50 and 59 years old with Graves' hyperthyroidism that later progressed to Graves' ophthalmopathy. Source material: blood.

The CDR3 region has the DNA TGTGCCAGCACCCCGAGGAATGGGTTTTCCGAGCAGTACTTC. The encoded protein is CASTPRNGFSEQYF. This chain joins TRBV2 and TRBJ2-7; no clear D. V lost 7 bases, J lost 6 bases, and 19 bases lay in between. This CDR3 comprises 14 residues. Germline V lookup: CDR1 SNHLY, CDR2 FYNNEI.